This TCR beta chain stems from a study of CD8 T cells and mutated HIV epitopes (TCRdb year 2021). About the study as a whole: All but one of the chronically infected subjects were antiretroviral therapy naive. TL10, KY11, RF10 and TY8 were used as the epitopes. This study sequenced single-cell TCR alpha/beta chains from CD8+ T cells that recognized the non-adapted (NAE) and adapted (AE) forms of four HIV Nef epitopes. Not every subject was tested for the same epitope, and only RF10 was examined in both acute and chronic HIV infection. The cohort comprised under 10 chronically and four acutely HIV-infected subjects. Of under 200 subjects screened, the criteria for sorting epitope-specific T cells were met by only a subset. Points the paper makes about the study in general: Clonality of dual tetramer+ cells was higher in chronic subjects than in acute subjects (mean difference around 0.31), although the study did not have enough power to detect a significant difference. Multiple alpha and beta chain CDR3s were present in some wells, and only cells with both an alpha and a beta chain were included. During chronic infection, the CD8+ TCR repertoires that recognised the NAE and AE forms seemed to overlap almost completely, which indicates that the clonotypes were largely cross-reactive. The main limitations were acknowledged to be the small number of subjects and the diverse clinical presentations of the subjects. Only the acutely infected subjects showed single-reactive CD8+ T cells, which suggests possible clonal selection between acute and chronic infection.

This clonotype has just one count. Its antigen target is currently unknown. A much larger clone lies one base from this, so it may be a read error. The library relied on single-cell sequencing. To generate single-cell cDNA, a method adapted from Smart-seq2 and MARS-Seq was used, relying on oligo-dT primers carrying well-specific UMIs and on KAPA HiFi for the first-round PCR. Pooled first-round products underwent nested PCR with template-switch oligo forward primers and barcoded reverse primers specific to the TCR alpha and beta chains. Products were purified with AMPure XP, were indexed with TruSeq adapters, and were quantified with the KAPA Universal qPCR Library Quantification Kit. An Illumina MiSeq running 2x300 bp paired-end chemistry was used to sequence the TCR libraries. Per the original workflow: Quality-filtered reads were demultiplexed to wells, mapped to the TCRA and TCRB loci, assigned to clonotypes with MiXCR, and analysed in VGAS. TCR data were deconvoluted with a modified VDJfasta platform. An analysis of CDR3 overlap between plates ruled out large-scale cross-plate contamination. Clonality was computed as one minus the ratio of unique productive CDR3s to total productive CDR3s. The raw public data were reprocessed by TCRdb itself: fastp quality trimming at Q25, MiXCR clonotype calling, in-frame beta chains only. Rows with one shared CDR3 protein collapse into an entry with the most common genes and DNA. Here the V and J calls rest on TCRdb's processing, not on the authors' analysis. The table kept for this sample lists roughly 28 distinct CDR3 sequences.

Interpreted using the paper, the time point label stands for: sampled during chronic HIV-1 infection. Peptide stimulation included anti-CD28 and anti-CD49d co-stimulation, and activated CD8+ T cells were sorted as CD69+CD137+. KY11-specific CD8+ T cells were identified only by peptide stimulation because HLA class I tetramers were unavailable for this epitope. Activated CD8+ T cells were obtained by stimulating PBMCs overnight for approximately 20 hours with NAE or AE peptide at 0.85 to 1 ug/mL. Ficoll density gradient separation was used to isolate peripheral blood mononuclear cells from leukapheresis or whole blood, and the isolated cells were then cryopreserved. Single CD8+ T cells were sorted on a BD FACS Aria III into 96-well plates containing lysis buffer. The CDR3 sequence holds 14 residues, the cysteine and phenylalanine included. Kept here is only the CDR3 DNA, which spans 42 bases and is read in frame from base 1.

The TCR comes from a male donor with chronic HIV-1 infection. The sequence joins TRBV12-3 or TRBV12-4 to TRBJ2-1, with 9 junctional bases fitting TRBD1. Sequenced material: cultured CD8+ T cells from PBMCs, selected for response to a KY11 peptide variant, taken during chronic HIV-1 infection. The cell subset or site label here, explained by the study, means: CD69+CD137+ cells after non-adapted KY11 peptide stimulation. The CDR3 protein sequence reads: CTSSPQQGAGEQFF. The DNA sequence is as follows: TGTACCAGCAGCCCCCAACAGGGGGCGGGTGAGCAGTTCTTC.